The TCR beta chain described here comes from a study of long-term antiretroviral therapy in people with HIV. Findings and caveats of the study: It was not possible to obtain data on ART adherence, viral resistance or therapy changes.

Survey-level immunoSEQ v3.0 assays were run. Libraries were prepared by immunoSEQ multiplex PCR; TCRdb keeps only in-frame clonotypes and omits some of them. The sample consists of 15,000 to 20,000 clones, 90% to 95% of them appearing once. CDR3 length equals 13 residues. V shed 6 bases and J shed 4 bases, with 11 bases lying between them. Comments on this clone: Its target is unknown.

The sample was unsorted PBMCs, taken 3 years after starting antiretroviral therapy. The gene calls are TRBV6-7 and TRBJ2-3; D is undetermined. TRBV6-7 is assigned to the ORF class and has an uncertain function. This clonotype was obtained from a man aged 50 to 59 with HIV. The CDR3, as DNA: TGTGCCAGCAGGTCTCGGGCGGCAGATACGCAGTATTTT. Translation gives CASRSRAADTQYF.